Reported below is one TCR beta chain. The antigen is not known. The PCR made use of 60 Vbeta and 13 Jbeta primers. In the authors' workflow: Among the unique TCR beta chains that a later analysis counted, roughly 80 million in all, 10 million to 14 million were shared. Clones were read by immunoSEQ multiplex PCR, and TCRdb kept only the in-frame ones, dropping some. V and J calls and clone size come straight from that table; D and trimming were deduced from the DNA. The data hold 150,000 to 200,000 clones, with over 80% observed a single time. These data are taken from a study of cytomegalovirus exposure and HLA in healthy donors. Overall study results and limits: An Asian-associated ancestry cluster reportedly showed fewer N-insertions than the approximately 700-donor mean in a later analysis.

The germline gives CDR1 SGHTA, CDR2 FQGTGA. V gave up 2 bases and J gave up 8 bases; unmatched junction bases: 0. There are 14 residues in the CDR3. The source material was PBMCs. This clonotype originated in a male donor in good health and CMV-seropositive. This chain links TRBV7-3 with TRBJ2-1; 13 nucleotides align to TRBD2. The DNA of the CDR3 is TGTGCCAGCAGCTTAGGACTAGCGGGAGATGAGCAGTTCTTC. Translated: CASSLGLAGDEQFF.